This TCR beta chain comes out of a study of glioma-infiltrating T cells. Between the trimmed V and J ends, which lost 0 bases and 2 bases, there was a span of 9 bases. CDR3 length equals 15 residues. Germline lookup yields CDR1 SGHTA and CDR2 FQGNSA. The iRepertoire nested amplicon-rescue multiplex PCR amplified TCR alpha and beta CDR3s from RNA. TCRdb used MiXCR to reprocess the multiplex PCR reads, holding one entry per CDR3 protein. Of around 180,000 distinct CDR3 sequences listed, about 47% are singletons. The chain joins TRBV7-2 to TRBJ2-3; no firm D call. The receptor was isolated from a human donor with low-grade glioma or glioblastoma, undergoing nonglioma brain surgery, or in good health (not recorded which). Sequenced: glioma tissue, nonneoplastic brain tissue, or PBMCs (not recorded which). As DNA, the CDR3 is TGTGCCAGCAGCTTAGCCAAGCTTTACACAGATACGCAGTATTTT. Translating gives CASSLAKLYTDTQYF.